This TCR beta chain appears in the sequencing data of a study of T-cell reconstitution after alpha-beta-depleted transplantation in children. Overall study results and limits: Two months or so post-transplant, alpha-beta T cells reportedly derived from several hundred expanded graft clones. Surviving recipient T cells and thymic progenitors underlay high day-60 TCRbeta diversity in some patients. The authors attributed T-cell counts and diversity one year after transplant mostly to newly produced T cells.

This clonotype turned up a few times. As yet, its antigen is unknown. It was with unique molecular identifiers that the TCRbeta library was prepared. In TCRdb, the PCR reads were re-called with MiXCR into one record per CDR3 protein. The profile shows about 980,000 distinct CDR3 sequences, around 30% of them singletons. This receptor was obtained from a boy younger than two who had a stem cell transplant for SCID, so the T cells may come from the graft donor. The material was PBMCs, mostly from graft donor cells, obtained 360 days after TCRalphabeta/CD19-depleted stem cell transplant.

The CDR3 region has the DNA TGTGCCAGTAGTATATTGGCAGGGAACTACAATGAGCAGTTCTTC. Amino acids: CASSILAGNYNEQFF. The J gene is TRBJ2-1, the V gene TRBV19; D may be TRBD1 (5 bases). The CDR3 loop spans 15 amino acids. Deletions cut 2 bases from V and 3 bases from J, with 11 bases between. Germline V CDR1 and CDR2: LNHDA, SQIVND (reference sequence).